This T cell receptor beta chain was sequenced during a study of low-dose radiotherapy and immunotherapy resistance in tumors. Time point defined: before trial treatment. The table lists this clonotype with many counts. Gene-specific TRAV and TRBV primers were used for first-strand cDNA, covering alpha and beta chains. The authors amplified TCRs for approximately 20 PCR cycles with a constant-region primer and a V-primer adapter. TCRdb called the reads again in MiXCR, with one record for every CDR3 protein. The repertoire consists of approximately 90,000 distinct CDR3 sequences, with over 15% occurring once and the leading ten covering approximately 2.8%. The CDR3 covers 14 residues. V shed 2 bases and J shed 6 bases, with 10 bases lying between them. Germline CDR1 and CDR2: SGHVS and FNYEAQ.

V and J are TRBV7-6 and TRBJ2-2, with D possibly matching TRBD1 (6 bases). This sample comprised PBMCs, obtained before treatment. The sequence derives from a male donor with prostate cancer. CDR3 sequence (DNA): TGTGCCAGCAGCTTATACAGGGTCCCCGGGGAGCTGTTTTTT. The encoded protein is CASSLYRVPGELFF.